The T cell receptor beta chain described here comes from a study of cytomegalovirus exposure and HLA in healthy donors. Overall study results and limits: In a later analysis, CMV-associated beta chains were mostly HLA-associated, it appeared.

Notes on this clone: The antigen remains undetermined.

The PCR employed 60 Vbeta primers together with 13 Jbeta primers. The assay was immunoSEQ multiplex PCR, and TCRdb's table has in-frame clones only and misses some. The table lists about 110,000 clones, approximately 80% of them singletons. Germline assignment: CDR1 SGHRS and CDR2 YFSETQ. The CDR3 is 14 amino acids. V shed 4 bases and J 5 bases; nucleotides not matched to a gene: 5. The sequence was obtained from a female donor in good health and CMV-seropositive. The material sequenced was PBMCs. V usage is TRBV5-1 and J usage is TRBJ1-2, with TRBD1 matching over 10 bases. The CDR3 loop is CASSPGTGAYGYTF. The CDR3 nucleotides are TGCGCCAGCAGCCCCGGGACAGGGGCTTATGGCTACACCTTC.